The T cell receptor beta chain under discussion was sequenced for a study of T cell changes during pregnancy in multiple sclerosis. Per germline, CDR1 LNHDA and CDR2 SQIVND (reference sequence). The CDR3 is 14 amino acids. J gave up 5 bases and V 5 bases, and 4 bases lay outside the gene matches. Generated by immunoSEQ multiplex PCR, the TCRdb table keeps only in-frame clones and is missing some. The data hold around 67,000 clones, with 90% observed a single time. This clone was observed a few times. The chain carries TRBV19 and TRBJ1-1; TRBD1 aligns across 11 bases. This material consisted of peripheral blood, taken after pregnancy. The clonotype comes from a female donor in good health, enrolled as a control in a pregnancy study. The CDR3 DNA reads TGTGCCAGTAGTGTTGGGACAGGGGGGACTGAAGCTTTCTTT. The encoded protein is CASSVGTGGTEAFF.